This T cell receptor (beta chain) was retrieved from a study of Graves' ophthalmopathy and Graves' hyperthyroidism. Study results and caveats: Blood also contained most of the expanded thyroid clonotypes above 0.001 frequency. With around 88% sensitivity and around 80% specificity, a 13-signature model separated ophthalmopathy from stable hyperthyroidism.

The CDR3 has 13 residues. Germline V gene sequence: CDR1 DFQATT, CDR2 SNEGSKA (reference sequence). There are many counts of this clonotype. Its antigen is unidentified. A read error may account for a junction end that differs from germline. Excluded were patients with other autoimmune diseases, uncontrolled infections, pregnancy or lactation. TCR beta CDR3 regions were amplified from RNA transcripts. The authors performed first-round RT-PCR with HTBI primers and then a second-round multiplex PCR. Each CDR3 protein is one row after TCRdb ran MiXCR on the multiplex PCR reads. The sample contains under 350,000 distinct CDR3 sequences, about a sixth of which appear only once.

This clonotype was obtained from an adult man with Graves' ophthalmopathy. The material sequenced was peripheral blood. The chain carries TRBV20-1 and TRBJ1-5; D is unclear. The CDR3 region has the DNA TGCAGTGCTAGTTCCGGCAGCACTCAGCCCCAGCATTTT. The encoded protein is CSASSGSTQPQHF.